This T cell receptor beta chain was captured in a study of cytomegalovirus exposure and HLA in healthy donors. Remarks on this clone: A read error may produce the germline difference seen at one junction end.

This CDR3 is built from 13 residues. Germline V lookup: CDR1 SSHAT, CDR2 FNYEAQ (reference sequence). With 60 Vbeta and 13 Jbeta primers, the PCR was carried out. Here immunoSEQ multiplex PCR was the method, and the copy in TCRdb shows in-frame clones only, minus some. The sample holds about 160,000 clones, approximately 79% seen once. The chain combines TRBV7-7 with TRBJ2-7; weak D call: TRBD2 (7 bases). The receptor was isolated from a man aged 35-49 years in good health and CMV-seronegative. Sequencing was done on a sample of PBMCs. CDR3 loop: CASSLAAGAEQYF. In DNA, the CDR3 is TGTGCTAGCAGCTTAGCGGCGGGGGCCGAGCAGTACTTC.